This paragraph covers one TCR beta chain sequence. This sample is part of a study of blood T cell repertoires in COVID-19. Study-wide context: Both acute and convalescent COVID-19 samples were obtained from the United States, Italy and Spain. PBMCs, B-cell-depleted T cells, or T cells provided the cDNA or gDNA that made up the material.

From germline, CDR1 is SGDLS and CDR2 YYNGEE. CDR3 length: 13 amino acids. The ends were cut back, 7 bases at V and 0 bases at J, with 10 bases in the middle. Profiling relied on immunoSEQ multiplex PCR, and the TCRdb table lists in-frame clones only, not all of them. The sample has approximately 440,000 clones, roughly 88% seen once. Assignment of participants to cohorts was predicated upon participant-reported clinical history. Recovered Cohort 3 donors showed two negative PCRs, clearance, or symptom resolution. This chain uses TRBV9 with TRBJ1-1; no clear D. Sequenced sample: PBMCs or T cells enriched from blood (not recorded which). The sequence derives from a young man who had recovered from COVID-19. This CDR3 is CASGQAMNTEAFF. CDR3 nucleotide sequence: TGTGCCAGCGGTCAGGCGATGAACACTGAAGCTTTCTTT.